This T cell receptor beta chain came from a study of T cells in Graves' hyperthyroidism and ophthalmopathy. What was amplified from RNA transcripts were TCR beta CDR3 regions. Using the HTBI primer set, a first-round RT-PCR was run on the TCR CDR3. TCRdb recomputed calls from the multiplex PCR reads with MiXCR, one row per CDR3 protein. The sample includes 150,000 to 200,000 distinct CDR3 sequences, over 15% seen only once; the top ten take about 31%. V was clipped by 4 bases and J by 3 bases; unmatched bases: 1. CDR3 length: 13 residues. CDR1 is LNHDA, CDR2 SQIVND, per germline (reference sequence). This clonotype was observed at least ten times. The diagnostic basis comprised clinical symptoms, serum thyroxine and TRAb, thyroid ultrasound and orbital computed tomography.

The chain couples TRBV19 to TRBJ2-5, with 8 bases lining up with TRBD2. The sequenced sample consisted of blood. The origin of this receptor is a woman aged 45-60 years with Graves' hyperthyroidism. The CDR3 protein is CASSTGGEETQYF. The CDR3, as DNA: TGTGCCAGTAGTACCGGGGGGGAAGAGACCCAGTACTTC.